Listed below are T cell receptor beta chains from one sample, sequenced in a study of sequential checkpoint blockade in melanoma. The assay was immunoSEQ multiplex PCR, and TCRdb's table has in-frame clones only and misses some. This table holds 10,000 to 15,000 clones, roughly 77% found once. Sequenced here: CD8+ T cells sorted from blood (inferred from file names), sampled from a patient given nivolumab and ipilimumab in sequence. These receptors were collected from a human donor with melanoma. The CDR3 runs from the conserved cysteine through the conserved F or W. A D gene is named only where the DNA matches it firmly.

>TRBJ1-5|.|TRBV12-2
CASRFGVGDRVFGGNQPQHF
>TRBJ2-3|.|TRBV29-1
CSVEGGVGLNTDTQYF
>TRBJ2-1|TRBD2|TRBV18
CASSPRVSGGTYNEQFF
>TRBJ2-7|TRBD1|TRBV6-5
CASSLSGTGNYEQYF
>TRBJ2-4|.|TRBV27
CASRTAMGNIQYF
>.|.|TRBV7-5
CARSLERGAYEQYF
>TRBJ1-2|TRBD1|TRBV5-4
CASSSPGQGIYGYTF
>TRBJ1-2|.|TRBV7-9
CASSHPSVGRFYGYTF
>.|.|TRBV19
CASSMDIAYEQYF
>TRBJ2-7|TRBD2|TRBV2
CASSEGTSGIYEQYF
>TRBJ2-6|.|TRBV5-6
CASTPPGANVLTF
>TRBJ1-4|.|TRBV13
CASSLGGGNEKLFF
>TRBJ1-6|.|TRBV7-2
CASSFSGGGSPLHF
>TRBJ2-1|TRBD2|TRBV9
CASSAPLAGGTDEQFF
>TRBJ2-3|TRBD1|TRBV7-3
CASSLGRGRADTQYF
>TRBJ2-5|TRBD1|TRBV5-1
CASALTGGASETQYF
>TRBJ2-2|TRBD1|TRBV11-2
CASSPRPGTGHGELFF
>TRBJ2-7|.|TRBV6-5
CASSYSEGAYEQYF
>TRBJ1-1|TRBD1|TRBV19
CASRDRGLRAEAFF
>TRBJ1-5|.|TRBV6-5
CASRVEVNQPQHF
>TRBJ2-3|.|TRBV19
CASSISPGGTDTQYF
>TRBJ2-1|.|TRBV27
CASGQYNEQFF
>TRBJ1-2|.|TRBV20-1
CSAPGGGLATF
>TRBJ1-6|TRBD1|TRBV4-1
CASSQAGTENSPLHF
>TRBJ1-2|TRBD1|TRBV23-1
CASSLRGRNYGYTF
>.|.|TRBV11-2
CASSGTTGNEQYF
>.|.|TRBV4-2
CAGSPGLAYEQYF
>TRBJ1-2|TRBD1|TRBV13
CASSYTTGLDYGYTF
>TRBJ1-1|.|TRBV2
CASSGFFTVNTEAFF
>TRBJ1-6|.|TRBV6-1
CASGGLSDSHSPLHF
>TRBJ2-1|.|TRBV13
CASSPGHLNEQFF
>TRBJ2-6|TRBD2|TRBV9
CASSSIPGLVRSGANVLTF
>TRBJ2-1|TRBD1|TRBV18
CASSPSGQGYNEQFF
>TRBJ1-1|.|TRBV11-3
CASSLGGTGPEAFF
>TRBJ2-1|.|TRBV9
CASSVGVTGQDEQFF
>TRBJ1-4|TRBD1|TRBV7-9
CASSGRDRQNEKLFF